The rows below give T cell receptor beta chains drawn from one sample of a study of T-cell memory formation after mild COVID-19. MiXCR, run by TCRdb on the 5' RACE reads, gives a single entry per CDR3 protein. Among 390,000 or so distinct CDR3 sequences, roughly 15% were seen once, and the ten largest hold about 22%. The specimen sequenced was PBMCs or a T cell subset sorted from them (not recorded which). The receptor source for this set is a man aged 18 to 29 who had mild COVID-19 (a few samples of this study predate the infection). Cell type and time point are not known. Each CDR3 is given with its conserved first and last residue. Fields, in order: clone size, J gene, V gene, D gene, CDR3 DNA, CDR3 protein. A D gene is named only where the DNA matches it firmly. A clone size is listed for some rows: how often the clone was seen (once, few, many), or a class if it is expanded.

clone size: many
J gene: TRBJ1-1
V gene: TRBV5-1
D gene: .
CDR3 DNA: TGCGCCAGCAGCTTGGACCGCAGATTGATGAACACTGAAGCTTTCTTT
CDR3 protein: CASSLDRRLMNTEAFF

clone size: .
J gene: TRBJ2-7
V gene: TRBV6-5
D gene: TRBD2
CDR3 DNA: TGTGCCAGCAGTTCCCCGGGACTAGCGGGGTTCGAGCAGTACTTC
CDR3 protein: CASSSPGLAGFEQYF

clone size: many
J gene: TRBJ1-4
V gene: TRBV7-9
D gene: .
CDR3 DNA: TGTGCCAGCAGCTTAGCAGCAACTAATGAAAAACTGTTTTTT
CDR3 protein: CASSLAATNEKLFF

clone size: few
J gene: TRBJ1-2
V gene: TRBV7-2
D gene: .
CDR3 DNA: TGTGCCAGCAGCTTAACCCTCCGGGCCGGAGAGCATGGCTACACCTTC
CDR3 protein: CASSLTLRAGEHGYTF

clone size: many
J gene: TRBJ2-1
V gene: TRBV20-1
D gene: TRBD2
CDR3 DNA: TGCAGTGCTGGACTAGCGGGGGCGACCAATGAGCAGTTCTTC
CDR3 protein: CSAGLAGATNEQFF

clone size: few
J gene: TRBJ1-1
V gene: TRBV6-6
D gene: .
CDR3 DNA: TGTGCCAGCACCATATGGGAGAACACTGAAGCTTTCTTT
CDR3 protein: CASTIWENTEAFF

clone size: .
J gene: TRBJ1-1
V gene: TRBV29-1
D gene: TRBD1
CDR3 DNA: TGCAGCGTTGGTGGCAGGGGGGGCACTGAAGCTTTCTTT
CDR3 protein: CSVGGRGGTEAFF

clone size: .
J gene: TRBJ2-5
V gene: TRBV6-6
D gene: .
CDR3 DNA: TGTGCCAGCAGTTCCCTTAGGGCAGGGGCGATCCAAGAGACCCAGTACTTC
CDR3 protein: CASSSLRAGAIQETQYF

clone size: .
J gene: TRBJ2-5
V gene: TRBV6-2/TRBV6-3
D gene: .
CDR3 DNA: TGTGCCAGCAGTCCTGGACCCCAAGAGACCCAGTACTTC
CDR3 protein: CASSPGPQETQYF

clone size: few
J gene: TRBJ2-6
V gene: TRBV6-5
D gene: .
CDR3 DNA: TGTGCCAGCAGTTACCAGGCGGGACCCCGAGGCGGGGCCAACGTCCTGACTTTC
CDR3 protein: CASSYQAGPRGGANVLTF

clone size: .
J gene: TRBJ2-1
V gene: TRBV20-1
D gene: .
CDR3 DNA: TGCAGTGCTAGAGATGGAAGAGATGAGCAGTTCTTC
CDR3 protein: CSARDGRDEQFF

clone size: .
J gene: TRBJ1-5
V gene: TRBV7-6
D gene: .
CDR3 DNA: TGTGCCAGCAGCTTAGGGAGCAGGGGAGGACAGCCCCAGCATTTT
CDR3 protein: CASSLGSRGGQPQHF

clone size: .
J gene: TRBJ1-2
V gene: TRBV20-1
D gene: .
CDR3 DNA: TGCAGTGCAGCAGAGGGAACCACCTATGGCTACACCTTC
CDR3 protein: CSAAEGTTYGYTF

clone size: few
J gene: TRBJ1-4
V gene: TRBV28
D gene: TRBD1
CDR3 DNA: TGTGCCAGCAGTTTAACCACGGGACAGAGTAATGAAAAACTGTTTTTT
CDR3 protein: CASSLTTGQSNEKLFF

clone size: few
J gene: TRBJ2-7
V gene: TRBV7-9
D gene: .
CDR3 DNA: TGTGCCAGCAGCGGAGCGGGCACCTACGAGCAGTACTTC
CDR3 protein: CASSGAGTYEQYF

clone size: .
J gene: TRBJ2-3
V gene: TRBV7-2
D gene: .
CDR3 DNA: TGTGCCAGCAGCTTCCGGCGCGACACAGATACGCAGTATTTT
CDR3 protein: CASSFRRDTDTQYF

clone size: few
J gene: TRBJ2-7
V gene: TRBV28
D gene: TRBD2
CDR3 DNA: TGTGCCAGCAACCCCGTAGCGGGGGGTCTCTACGAGCAGTACTTC
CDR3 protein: CASNPVAGGLYEQYF

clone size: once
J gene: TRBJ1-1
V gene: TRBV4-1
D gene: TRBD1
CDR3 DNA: TGCGCCAGCAGCCGGGAACAGGGGGCGCTGAACACTGAAGCTTTCTTT
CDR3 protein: CASSREQGALNTEAFF

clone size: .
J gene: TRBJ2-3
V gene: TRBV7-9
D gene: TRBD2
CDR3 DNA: TGTGCCAGCAGCCCGACGACTAGCGGTAGCACAGATACGCAGTATTTT
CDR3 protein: CASSPTTSGSTDTQYF

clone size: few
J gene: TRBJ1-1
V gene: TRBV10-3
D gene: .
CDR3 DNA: TGTGCCATCAGGCAGAGGACTGAAGCTTTCTTT
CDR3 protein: CAIRQRTEAFF

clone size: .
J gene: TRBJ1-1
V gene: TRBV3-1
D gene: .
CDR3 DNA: TGTGCCAGCAACCGGGGGACCTTGAACACTGAAGCTTTCTTT
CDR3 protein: CASNRGTLNTEAFF

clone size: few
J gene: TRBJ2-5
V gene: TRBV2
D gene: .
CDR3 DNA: TGTGCCAGCAGAGTCGCCGGGACCATCCAAGAGACCCAGTACTTC
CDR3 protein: CASRVAGTIQETQYF

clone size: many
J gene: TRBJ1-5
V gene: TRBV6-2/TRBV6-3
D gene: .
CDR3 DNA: TGTGCCAGCAGTTACGGAGACCCCCATCAGCCCCAGCATTTT
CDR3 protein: CASSYGDPHQPQHF

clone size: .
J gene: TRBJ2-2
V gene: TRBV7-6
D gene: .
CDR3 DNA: TGTGCCAGCAGTAATACCGGGACTGTCACCGGGGAGCTGTTTTTT
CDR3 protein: CASSNTGTVTGELFF

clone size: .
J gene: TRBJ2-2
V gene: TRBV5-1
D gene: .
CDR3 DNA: TGCGCCAGCAGCATCGATACGATCGCATCCGGGGAGCTGTTTTTT
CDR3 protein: CASSIDTIASGELFF

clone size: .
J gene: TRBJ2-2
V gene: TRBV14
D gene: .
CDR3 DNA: TGTGCCAGCAGCCAAGATAGGGGGGGCTCCGGGGAGCTGTTTTTT
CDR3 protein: CASSQDRGGSGELFF

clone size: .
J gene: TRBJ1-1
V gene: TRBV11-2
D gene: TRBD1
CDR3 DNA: TGTGCCAGCAGCATAACGGTTGGACAGGGGACTGAAGCTTTCTTT
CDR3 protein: CASSITVGQGTEAFF

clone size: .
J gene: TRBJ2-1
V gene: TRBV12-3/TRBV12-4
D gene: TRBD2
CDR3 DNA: TGTGCCAGCTCTAGCGGGGGGTACACTGAGCAGTTCTTC
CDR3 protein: CASSSGGYTEQFF

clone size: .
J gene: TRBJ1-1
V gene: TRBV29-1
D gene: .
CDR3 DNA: TGCAGCGTTCAGGGGAAGAGCAGTGCAGTAGCTTTCTTT
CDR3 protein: CSVQGKSSAVAFF

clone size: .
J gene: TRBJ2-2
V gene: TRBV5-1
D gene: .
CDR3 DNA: TGCGCCAGCAGTCGGTCGGGGGCGAACGCCGGGGAGCTGTTTTTT
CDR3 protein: CASSRSGANAGELFF

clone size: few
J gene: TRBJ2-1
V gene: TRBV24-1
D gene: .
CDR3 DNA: TGTGCCACCAGTGATTTGTTCTCCAGGTACAATGAGCAGTTCTTC
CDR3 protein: CATSDLFSRYNEQFF

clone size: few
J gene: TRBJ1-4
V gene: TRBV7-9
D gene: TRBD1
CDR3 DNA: TGTGCCAGCAGCCCGCGTACGGAGGGGGCCGGTGAAAAACTGTTTTTT
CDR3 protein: CASSPRTEGAGEKLFF

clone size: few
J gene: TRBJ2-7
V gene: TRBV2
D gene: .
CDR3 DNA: TGTGCCAGCAGCGAGGACGTAGCGCAGTACTTC
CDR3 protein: CASSEDVAQYF

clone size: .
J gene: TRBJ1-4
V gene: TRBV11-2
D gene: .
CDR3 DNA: TGTGCCAGCAGCCCAGGCCCCAGAGGAAGGGAAAAACTGTTTTTT
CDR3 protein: CASSPGPRGREKLFF

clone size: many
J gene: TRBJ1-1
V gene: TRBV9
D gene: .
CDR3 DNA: TGTGCCAGCAGCGTAGGAGTGGCCCTGAACACTGAAGCTTTCTTT
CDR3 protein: CASSVGVALNTEAFF

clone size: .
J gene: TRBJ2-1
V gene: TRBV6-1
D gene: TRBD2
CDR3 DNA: TGTGCCAGTGTTCTAGCGGGGGGCAGGGATGAGCAGTTCTTC
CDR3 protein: CASVLAGGRDEQFF

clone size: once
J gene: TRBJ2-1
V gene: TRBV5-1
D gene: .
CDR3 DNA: TGCGCCAGCAGTTTGGGTGGGTGGGGCCTTACCAATGAGCAGTTCTTC
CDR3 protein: CASSLGGWGLTNEQFF

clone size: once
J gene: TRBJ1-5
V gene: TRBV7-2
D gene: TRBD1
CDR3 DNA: TGTGCCAGCCAACAGGGGGCCAATCAGCCCCAGCATTTT
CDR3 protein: CASQQGANQPQHF

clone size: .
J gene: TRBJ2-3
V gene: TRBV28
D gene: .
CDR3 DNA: TGTGCCAGCAGCGTTGCCACCGGGACCATTTATCGGGCAGATACGCAGTATTTT
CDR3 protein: CASSVATGTIYRADTQYF

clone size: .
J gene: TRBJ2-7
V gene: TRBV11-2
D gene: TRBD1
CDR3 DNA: TGTGCCAGCAGCTCGGGACAGGCCCCCTACGAGCAGTACTTC
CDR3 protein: CASSSGQAPYEQYF

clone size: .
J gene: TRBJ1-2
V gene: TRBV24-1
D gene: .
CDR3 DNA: TGTGCCACCAGTGCACGGACGGAGAACTACACCTTC
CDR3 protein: CATSARTENYTF

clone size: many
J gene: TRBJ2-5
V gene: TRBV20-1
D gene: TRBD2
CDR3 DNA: TGCAGTGCTCGCAGACTAGCGGGGGGATTGGACGGAGAGACCCAGTACTTC
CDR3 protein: CSARRLAGGLDGETQYF